The 24 T cell receptor beta chains in this list originate from one sample, sequenced in a study of T cell responses to AZD1222 COVID-19 vaccine. Profiled with immunoSEQ multiplex PCR; TCRdb holds only in-frame clones, not every one. The sample lists 100,000 to 140,000 clones; about 90% were seen once. Specimen: peripheral blood, collected 28 days after the second AZD1222 dose. The receptors come from an adult who received the AZD1222 COVID-19 vaccine.

V is TRBV10-3 and J is TRBJ2-1; D may be TRBD1 (6 bases). Germline CDR1 and CDR2: ENHRY and SYGVKD. This CDR3 has 16 residues. The V end was cut by 4 bases, the J end by 1 base, with 14 bases between. The CDR3 DNA sequence: TGTGCCATCAGTGTCTATGGGGGCGCTTCCTACAATGAGCAGTTCTTC. Its translation is CAISVYGGASYNEQFF.

The chain couples TRBV28 to TRBJ2-2; 11 bases are shared with TRBD2. There are 14 residues in the CDR3. The germline gives CDR1 MDHEN, CDR2 SYDVKM. V was pared by 6 bases and J by 5 bases, with 2 bases of the junction left unmatched. The CDR3 protein is CASRLAGGTGELFF. CDR3 nucleotide sequence: TGTGCCAGCAGATTAGCGGGAGGGACCGGGGAGCTGTTTTTT.

V is TRBV7-8 and J is TRBJ2-1, with D maybe TRBD2 (7 bases). V lost 1 base and J 9 bases, leaving 16 bases between the germline ends. The CDR3 spans 15 residues. Germline V lookup: CDR1 SGHVS, CDR2 FQNEAQ. Here the CDR3 reads CASSLVEGGLGEQFF. CDR3 nucleotide sequence: TGTGCCAGCAGCTTAGTGGAGGGGGGGCTCGGTGAGCAGTTCTTC.

The J gene is TRBJ1-3, the V gene TRBV7-9; D gene ambiguous. Germline values: CDR1 SEHNR, CDR2 FQNEAQ (reference sequence). This CDR3 is built from 16 residues. The V and J ends lost 5 bases and 0 bases respectively, with 14 bases between them. CDR3 amino acids: CASSPPYSLSGNTIYF. The CDR3 nucleotides are TGTGCCAGCAGCCCCCCTTACAGCCTCTCTGGAAACACCATATATTTT.

The V call is TRBV4-1, the J call TRBJ2-7; the match to TRBD2 covers 11 bases. In germline, CDR1 is MGHRA, CDR2 YSYEKL. The CDR3 has 18 amino acids. The J segment lost 0 bases and the V segment lost 5 bases, leaving 12 bases of the junction unmatched. The CDR3 sequence: CASSTRPGLADSSYEQYF. CDR3 in DNA: TGCGCCAGCAGCACCCGACCGGGACTAGCGGACAGCTCCTACGAGCAGTACTTC.

V is TRBV28 and J is TRBJ1-2; 9 bases agree with TRBD1. The V segment lost 5 bases and the J segment 5 bases; nucleotides outside the gene matches: 15. The CDR3 extends over 17 amino acids. The germline V gene has CDR1 MDHEN and CDR2 SYDVKM. The CDR3, as DNA: TGTGCCAGCAGTGATACTGCTGACAGGGGGTCAGAATATGGCTACACCTTC. Translation: CASSDTADRGSEYGYTF.

A single count supports this clone. The chain uses TRBV4-2 and TRBJ1-2, with D perhaps TRBD1 (5 bases). V was cut by 1 base and J by 0 bases, with 9 bases left in between. Looked up from germline, CDR1 is LGHNA and CDR2 is YNFKEQ. The CDR3 spans 15 residues. The CDR3 coding sequence is TGTGCCAGCAGCCAAGCTGACAGTTCTAACTATGGCTACACCTTC. Protein product: CASSQADSSNYGYTF.

The CDR3 reads CASRGPGGGLSYEQYF. For the CDR3, the DNA is TGTGCCAGCAGAGGTCCCGGGGGAGGCCTTTCCTACGAGCAGTACTTC. J is TRBJ2-7 and V is TRBV2; maybe TRBD2 (6 bases). The germline V gene encodes CDR1 SNHLY and CDR2 FYNNEI. This CDR3 has 16 amino acids. V shed 6 bases and J shed 1 base, with 19 bases lying between them.

The rearrangement uses TRBV5-6 and TRBJ2-7, with D possibly being TRBD1 (7 bases). V was pared by 4 bases and J by 3 bases, with 20 bases between. The V gene's germline CDR1 is SGHDT and CDR2 YYEEEE. The CDR3 loop spans 16 amino acids. Written as DNA, the CDR3 is TGTGCCAGCAGCGTACGACGCGGGACAGCCTACTACGAGCAGTACTTC. As protein: CASSVRRGTAYYEQYF.

This chain links TRBV6-5 with TRBJ1-4; D perhaps matches TRBD1 (6 bases). This CDR3 region has 16 residues. V was shortened by 4 bases and J by 0 bases, with 12 bases between the two germline ends. Per the germline V gene, CDR1 is MNHEY and CDR2 is SVGAGI. The CDR3 region is CASSSQTGSTNEKLFF. The CDR3 nucleotides are TGTGCCAGCAGTTCGCAGACAGGTTCAACTAATGAAAAACTGTTTTTT.

This chain links TRBV7-2 with TRBJ2-2; TRBD1 matches at 10 bases. Germline values: CDR1 SGHTA, CDR2 FQGNSA. There are 14 residues in the CDR3. J gave up 6 bases and V 5 bases, and 3 bases lay outside the gene matches. CDR3 nucleotides: TGTGCCAGCAGCCTGGGACAGGGGCCCGGGGAGCTGTTTTTT. Protein: CASSLGQGPGELFF.

The chain carries TRBV7-6 and TRBJ1-3, with D maybe TRBD1 (6 bases). CDR3 length: 15 amino acids. The V end lost 1 base, the J end lost 4 bases, and 11 bases lay between the germline ends. The germline gives CDR1 SGHVS, CDR2 FNYEAQ. Written as DNA, the CDR3 is TGTGCCAGCAGCTTAGACAGGGTTACGGGAAACACCATATATTTT. Translated: CASSLDRVTGNTIYF.

V and J are TRBV19 and TRBJ1-5; D ambiguous. The CDR3 is 15 residues long. V lost 3 bases and J lost 7, with 16 bases in between. Germline loops: CDR1 LNHDA, CDR2 SQIVND (reference sequence). CDR3 DNA sequence: TGTGCCAGTAGTATGCGAGTCGCGGTGGGGCAGCCCCAGCATTTT. Encoded protein: CASSMRVAVGQPQHF. Filled out from reference TRBV19 and TRBJ1-5, the complete variable domain reads DGGITQSPKYLFRKEGQNVTLSCEQNLNHDAMYWYRQDPGQGLRLIYYSQIVNDFQKGDIAEGYSVSREKKESFPLTVTSAQKNPTAFYLCASSMRVAVGQPQHFGDGTRLSIL.

This clone has a single count. The chain employs TRBV5-1 and TRBJ2-5; tentative D call: TRBD2 (6 bases). This CDR3 contains 18 residues. Germline assignment: CDR1 SGHRS and CDR2 YFSETQ. V lost 0 bases and J lost 2, with 20 bases in between. This CDR3 is CASSLGFVVLGGQETQYF. The CDR3 DNA follows: TGCGCCAGCAGCTTGGGGTTCGTCGTCTTGGGGGGACAAGAGACCCAGTACTTC.

This chain links TRBV2 with TRBJ1-1; 7 bases agree with TRBD1. The CDR3 contains 11 residues. V was clipped by 6 bases and J by 10 bases; unmatched bases: 5. Germline V lookup: CDR1 SNHLY, CDR2 FYNNEI. CDR3 in amino acids: CASSNRGTAFF. Written as DNA, the CDR3 is TGTGCCAGCAGCAACAGGGGTACAGCTTTCTTT.

The V call is TRBV27, the J call TRBJ2-7; possible D gene TRBD1, 6 bases. The CDR3 is 13 residues long. Germline CDR1 reads MNHEY; CDR2 reads SMNVEV (reference sequence). Trimming cost V 5 bases and J 6 bases, with 14 bases left between them. In nucleotides, the CDR3 is TGTGCCAGCAGTCGGCAGGGGTTTTCCGAGCAGTACTTC. Translating it yields CASSRQGFSEQYF.

J is TRBJ1-6 and V is TRBV9, with 10 bases fitting TRBD1. Germline loops: CDR1 SGDLS, CDR2 YYNGEE. This CDR3 region has 17 residues. Trimming removed 3 bases from V and 6 bases from J; junction bases left unmatched: 9. The CDR3 is CASSGRDRGESNSPLHF. CDR3 DNA sequence: TGTGCCAGCAGCGGCCGGGACAGGGGAGAGAGTAATTCACCCCTCCACTTT. Complete variable domain (other parts from reference TRBV9 and TRBJ1-6): DSGVTQTPKHLITATGQRVTLRCSPRSGDLSVYWYQQSLDQGLQFLIQYYNGEERAKGNILERFSAQQFPDLHSELNLSSLELGDSALYFCASSGRDRGESNSPLHFGNGTRLTVT.

This clone is a singleton in its sample. CDR3: CASSLGTNTEAFF. CDR3 bases: TGTGCCAGCAGCCTCGGGACGAACACTGAAGCTTTCTTT. The rearrangement joins TRBV2 to TRBJ1-1, with D possibly being TRBD1 (5 bases). Trimming shortened V by 6 bases and J by 1 base, and 9 bases separated the two germline ends. CDR1 and CDR2 from the germline V gene are SNHLY and FYNNEI. This CDR3 has 13 amino acids. The complete variable domain, with remaining parts taken from reference TRBV2 and TRBJ1-1, reads EPEVTQTPSHQVTQMGQEVILRCVPISNHLYFYWYRQILGQKVEFLVSFYNNEISEKSEIFDDQFSVERPDGSNFTLKIRSTKLEDSAMYFCASSLGTNTEAFFGQGTRLTVV.

The genes are TRBV10-3 and TRBJ1-1; D gene unclear. Germline values: CDR1 ENHRY, CDR2 SYGVKD. V was trimmed by 6 bases and J by 7 bases, leaving 15 bases between them. This CDR3 spans 13 amino acids. CDR3 residues: CAIRALWGDEAFF. CDR3 nucleotide sequence: TGTGCCATCAGAGCCTTGTGGGGAGATGAAGCTTTCTTT.

The chain combines TRBV4-3 with TRBJ2-7, with D maybe TRBD1 (5 bases). With 5 bases removed from V and 7 bases from J, the gap between germline ends came to 18 bases. Germline CDR1 reads LGHNA; CDR2 reads YSLEER. CDR3 length equals 14 residues. Written as DNA, the CDR3 is TGCGCCAGCAGCGCCTGGGGCGGCTCGGCTGAGCAGTACTTC. It encodes CASSAWGGSAEQYF.

The chain recombines TRBV28 with TRBJ1-5, with D tentatively TRBD1 (6 bases). CDR3 length equals 14 residues. Germline values: CDR1 MDHEN, CDR2 SYDVKM. With 2 bases removed from V and 4 bases from J, the gap between germline ends came to 9 bases. Here the CDR3 reads CASSLNRENQPQHF. For the CDR3, the DNA is TGTGCCAGCAGTTTAAACAGGGAAAATCAGCCCCAGCATTTT. The full variable domain, its missing parts supplied by reference TRBV28 and TRBJ1-5, is DVKVTQSSRYLVKRTGEKVFLECVQDMDHENMFWYRQDPGLGLRLIYFSYDVKMKEKGDIPEGYSVSREKKERFSLILESASTNQTSMYLCASSLNRENQPQHFGDGTRLSIL.

The CDR3 region has the DNA TGTGCCAGCAGTTTACCCGTCGATACGCAGTATTTT. This sequence encodes CASSLPVDTQYF. The genes are TRBV6-2 or TRBV6-3 and TRBJ2-3; D gene uncertain. The CDR3 is 12 residues long. V gave up 4 bases and J gave up 6 bases, with 8 bases separating them. In germline, CDR1 is MNHEY, CDR2 SVGEGT.

CDR3 sequence: CASSHSGTGDEKLFF. Here the CDR3 DNA reads TGTGCCAGCAGCCACAGCGGGACAGGGGATGAAAAACTGTTTTTT. V gene TRBV3-1 (or the pseudogene TRBV3-2) combines with J gene TRBJ1-4; 10 bases fit TRBD1. Trimming took 3 bases from V and 6 from J; bases not matched to a gene: 4. This CDR3 is built from 15 residues. CDR1 and CDR2 (germline): LGHDT, YNNKEL (reference sequence).

The CDR3 spells CASSLGVPSGGSIYNEQFF. As DNA, the CDR3 is TGTGCCAGCAGCTTAGGGGTCCCTAGCGGGGGGTCGATTTACAATGAGCAGTTCTTC. This chain links TRBV7-6 with TRBJ2-1, with TRBD2 matching 11 bases. V dropped 1 base and J dropped 4; count of bases not matched to a gene: 12. From germline, CDR1 is SGHVS and CDR2 FNYEAQ. The CDR3 extends over 19 amino acids.